This T cell receptor beta chain stems from a study of blood T cell repertoires in COVID-19. Study-level information: COVID-19 samples, acute and convalescent, were from the United States, Italy and Spain. In each case, the material was cDNA or gDNA derived from T cells, B-cell-depleted T cells, or PBMCs.

As originally analysed: How many nucleated cells were present was estimated from reference gene primer amplification. Generated by immunoSEQ multiplex PCR, the TCRdb table keeps only in-frame clones and is missing some. V, J and clone size were drawn from that table, and D and trimming were deduced from the DNA. The sample records some 20,000 clones, about 81% being singletons. The germline V gene has CDR1 SGDLS and CDR2 YYNGEE. V gave up 0 bases and J gave up 0 bases, with 10 bases separating them. This CDR3 contains 15 residues. The sequence was obtained from a man between 60 and 75 years old with acute or convalescent COVID-19. The sequenced sample was peripheral blood. The chain uses TRBV9 and TRBJ2-7, with D maybe TRBD2 (5 bases). CDR3 loop: CASSVGGAASYEQYF. The CDR3 DNA reads TGTGCCAGCAGCGTAGGTGGAGCGGCCTCCTACGAGCAGTACTTC.